This T cell receptor beta chain derives from a study of T-cell reconstitution after alpha-beta-depleted transplantation in children. The CDR3 has 14 amino acids. V dropped 5 bases and J dropped 2 bases, with 10 bases sitting between them. Per germline, CDR1 SEHNR and CDR2 FQNEAQ (reference sequence). This clonotype is medium-sized within its sample. Unique molecular identifiers were incorporated into the prepared TCRbeta library. Each CDR3 protein gets one entry after TCRdb re-called the PCR reads with MiXCR. In the table there are roughly 20,000 distinct CDR3 sequences, approximately 10% of which are singletons.

The sample consisted of PBMCs from the stem cell graft donor, taken from the stem cell graft. V gene TRBV7-9 combines with J gene TRBJ1-5; the D is unclear. This TCR was recovered from a human donor who donated a stem cell graft to a child with chronic granulomatous disease. The CDR3 DNA is TGTGCCAGCAGCAGCAAGGGCGGCAATCAGCCCCAGCATTTT. Its protein is CASSSKGGNQPQHF.